Below are 5 T cell receptor beta chains sequenced from a single sample in a study of identical twins. MiXCR was run by TCRdb on the 5' RACE reads, yielding one entry per CDR3 protein. Altogether under 1 million distinct CDR3 sequences are present, approximately 13% being singletons, with the ten largest covering around 1.5%. These same data were also listed under a study on yellow fever vaccine responses in identical twins.

Material: PBMCs. The receptors here all came from a woman under 30 in good health.

This rearrangement joins TRBV11-2 to TRBJ2-7; weak D call: TRBD2 (5 bases). Trimming removed 4 bases from V and 3 bases from J, with 22 bases in between. Germline assignment: CDR1 SGHAT and CDR2 FQNNGV. The length of the CDR3 is 17 residues. The CDR3 reads CASSSPAGSSSYYEQYV. As DNA, the CDR3 is TGTGCCAGCAGCTCACCTGCGGGTTCCAGCTCCTACTACGAGCAGTACGTC.

This clonotype was seen more than once but under ten times. The chain links TRBV20-1 to TRBJ1-3, with 8 bases aligning to TRBD1. V was clipped by 2 bases and J by 2 bases; unmatched bases: 5. The germline V gene encodes CDR1 DFQATT and CDR2 SNEGSKA (reference sequence). CDR3 length: 15 residues. CDR3 in amino acids: CSARNSGQAGNTIYF. The CDR3 bases are TGCAGTGCTAGAAACTCGGGACAGGCTGGAAACACCATATATTTT.

V gene TRBV10-3 combines with J gene TRBJ2-2, with unresolved D. V was cut by 6 bases and J by 0 bases, with 8 bases left in between. This CDR3 is 14 amino acids long. Germline CDR1 is ENHRY and CDR2 is SYGVKD. The CDR3 here is CAISGRSNTGELFF. As DNA, the CDR3 is TGTGCCATCAGCGGACGGTCGAACACCGGGGAGCTGTTTTTT.

The chain links TRBV24-1 to TRBJ2-1, with D possibly being TRBD1 or TRBD2 (6 bases each). The CDR3 is made up of 14 amino acids. V was clipped by 4 bases and J by 7 bases, with 13 bases between them. In germline, CDR1 is KGHDR, CDR2 SFDVKD. The CDR3 region has the DNA TGTGCCACCAGTGAATGGGGGGCTGCAAATGAGCAGTTCTTC. Translating gives CATSEWGAANEQFF.

This clonotype was observed a few times. A junction end diverges from the germline sequence, so it may reflect a read error. V usage is TRBV5-6 and J usage is TRBJ2-2, with D maybe TRBD1 (6 bases). This CDR3 has 15 amino acids. CDR1 SGHDT and CDR2 YYEEEE come from the germline V gene. For the CDR3, the DNA is TGTGCCAGCAGATTGGGACAACTAAACACCGGGGAGCTGTTTTTT. It specifies CASRLGQLNTGELFF.